A selection of T cell receptor beta chains follows, all from one sample in a study of blood T cell repertoires in COVID-19. Some clones are missing from TCRdb's copy, which holds only in-frame ones; the method was immunoSEQ multiplex PCR. The repertoire holds fewer than 40,000 clones, with 78% as singletons. The sample was peripheral blood. These receptors all stem from a man in his sixties with acute or convalescent COVID-19. CDR3s include the opening cysteine and the closing phenylalanine or tryptophan. The D gene is left open where the match is weak. A clone size is listed for some rows: how often the clone was seen (once, few, many), or a class if it is expanded.

TRBV5-1	TRBJ2-5	.	.	TGCGCCAGCAGCTTGGTACAGGGTGGGGAGACCCAGTACTTC	CASSLVQGGETQYF
TRBV14	TRBJ2-7	TRBD1	.	TGTGCCAGCAGCCAAGATGAAGGGACAGGCTCCTACGAGCAGTACTTC	CASSQDEGTGSYEQYF
TRBV18	TRBJ2-1	TRBD2	.	TGTGCCAGCTCACCGCGAGCTAGCGGGAGGGCCAACAACAATGAGCAGTTCTTC	CASSPRASGRANNNEQFF
TRBV7-2	TRBJ1-6	.	.	TGTGCCAGCAGCTTGGCAGGGAACCTTTCACCCCTCCACTTT	CASSLAGNLSPLHF
TRBV7-2	TRBJ1-2	TRBD1	.	TGTGCCAGCAGCTCGGACAGGGTGTCGTATGGCTACACCTTC	CASSSDRVSYGYTF
TRBV2	TRBJ2-3	TRBD2	.	TGTGCCAGCAGTGAGCCTAGCGGGAGGACAGATACGCAGTATTTT	CASSEPSGRTDTQYF
TRBV3-1/TRBV3-2	TRBJ2-7	.	.	TGTGCCAGCAGCCAAGTTGGGCCCTACGAGCAGTACTTC	CASSQVGPYEQYF
TRBV19	TRBJ2-1	TRBD2	.	TGTGCCAGTAGCCGGGGACTAGCGGCTTCAAGAAGCGATGAGCAGTTCTTC	CASSRGLAASRSDEQFF
TRBV27	TRBJ2-7	TRBD1	.	TGTGCCAGCAGTCCCGACAGGGGATACGAGCAGTACTTC	CASSPDRGYEQYF
TRBV9	TRBJ2-5	TRBD2	.	TGTGCCAGCAGCGCTCCGGGACTAGCGAGGTCAGAGACCCAGTACTTC	CASSAPGLARSETQYF
TRBV7-9	TRBJ1-5	TRBD1	.	TGTGCCAGCAGCCCCTCAGGGGGCCACTTCCAGCCCCAGCATTTT	CASSPSGGHFQPQHF
TRBV19	TRBJ1-3	TRBD1	.	TGTGCCAGTAGTCGCCGGGACAGGGGAACTGGAAACACCATATATTTT	CASSRRDRGTGNTIYF
TRBV5-1	TRBJ2-2	.	.	TGCGCCAGCAGGGGCGGAGGGAACACCGGGGAGCTGTTTTTT	CASRGGGNTGELFF
TRBV11-2	TRBJ1-2	.	.	TGTGCCAGCAGCTTAGACCCCCGTAAAGGGGAAACCTATGGCTACACCTTC	CASSLDPRKGETYGYTF
TRBV6-6	TRBJ2-7	TRBD1	.	TGTGCCAGCAGCCGAAAACTGGACAGGGGAGCCTACGAGCAGTACTTC	CASSRKLDRGAYEQYF
TRBV4-1	TRBJ2-1	TRBD2	.	TGCGCCAGCAGCCAAGATGGACTAGCGGGAGGTATAATCTTC	CASSQDGLAGGIIF
TRBV2	TRBJ1-3	.	.	TGTGCCAGCAGTGATCCGTCAGTCTCTGGAAACACCATATATTTT	CASSDPSVSGNTIYF
TRBV11-3	TRBJ2-5	TRBD1	.	TGTGCCAGCAGCTTAGGTGGACAGGGGTACCAAGAGACCCAGTACTTC	CASSLGGQGYQETQYF
TRBV5-4	TRBJ2-3	TRBD2	few	TGTGCCAGCAGCCTCCTAGCGGGAGGTGGCCCAGATACGCAGTATTTT	CASSLLAGGGPDTQYF
TRBV27	TRBJ1-6	.	.	TGTGCCAGCAGTTTATTGGGAGGGGCGAATTCACCCCTCCACTTT	CASSLLGGANSPLHF
TRBV27	TRBJ1-2	TRBD1	.	TGTGCCAGCAGTTTACGGGACAGTTCTGGCTACACCTTC	CASSLRDSSGYTF
TRBV6-6	TRBJ1-2	TRBD1	once	TGTGCCAGCAGTTACACAGGACAGGGGATCTATGGCTACACCTTC	CASSYTGQGIYGYTF
TRBV28	TRBJ1-3	.	few	TGTGCCAGCAGTTTAACCCTCGGCCCCCACAGGGTTGGAAACACCATATATTTT	CASSLTLGPHRVGNTIYF
TRBV4-3	TRBJ2-7	.	.	TGCGCCAGCAGCCGCCGATTGGGCAGTCGCTCCTACGAGCAGTACTTC	CASSRRLGSRSYEQYF
TRBV6-5	TRBJ2-1	.	.	TGTGCCAGCAGTAACGGGAACCCAACCCCATGGGAGCAGTTCTTC	CASSNGNPTPWEQFF
TRBV6-2/TRBV6-3	TRBJ2-7	.	.	TGTGCCAGCAGTTACGCTAGCGTGGGCGAGCAGTACTTC	CASSYASVGEQYF
TRBV11-2	TRBJ2-2	.	.	TGTGCCAGCAGCTTAAAAACAGGGAAAACCGGGGAGCTGTTTTTT	CASSLKTGKTGELFF
TRBV4-1	TRBJ2-1	.	.	TGCGCCAGCAGCCAAACAGGTCGCTCCTACAATGAGCAGTTCTTC	CASSQTGRSYNEQFF
TRBV6-5	TRBJ2-7	.	.	TGTGCCAGCAGGGATTCTCGTAGCCCGGTGAAGTACTTC	CASRDSRSPVKYF
TRBV28	TRBJ1-6	.	.	TGTGCCAGCAAACCCGGGTCCTATAATTCACCCCTCCACTTT	CASKPGSYNSPLHF
TRBV5-1	TRBJ2-3	TRBD2	.	TGCGCCAGCAGCTTGGCCCTAGCGGGAGCCAACCCCACAGATACGCAGTATTTT	CASSLALAGANPTDTQYF
TRBV18	TRBJ1-5	.	.	TGTGCCAGCTCACCCCTCGGACTCCCGCGTAGCAATCAGCCCCAGCATTTT	CASSPLGLPRSNQPQHF
TRBV5-4	TRBJ2-5	TRBD2	.	TGTGCCAGCAGCTTAGGTGTAGCGGGGCGAGAGACCCAGTACTTC	CASSLGVAGRETQYF
TRBV25-1	TRBJ1-3	.	.	TGTGCCAGCAGTACAGGGTTCGGAAACACCATATATTTT	CASSTGFGNTIYF
TRBV7-9	TRBJ2-1	.	.	TGTGCCAGCAGAGTAGTCGGAGAATTGGGTGAGCAGTTCTTC	CASRVVGELGEQFF
TRBV11-2	TRBJ2-4	TRBD1	.	TGTGCCAGCAGCTCCACGACAGGGGAGATGGGGAACATTCAGTACTTC	CASSSTTGEMGNIQYF
TRBV23-1	TRBJ2-3	TRBD1	.	TGCGCCAGCAGTCAATCGTTCAAGAAGGCAGGGGGCTTTGAGGGATCCACAGATACGCAGTATTTT	CASSQSFKKAGGFEGSTDTQYF
TRBV19	TRBJ2-1	TRBD2	few	TGTGCCAGTAGTATCCTTCTAGCGGGAGCCTACAATGAGCAGTTCTTC	CASSILLAGAYNEQFF
TRBV18	TRBJ2-3	TRBD2	.	TGTGCCAGCTCACCACCCCAACTAGCGGTGGGGGTAGATACGCAGTATTTT	CASSPPQLAVGVDTQYF
TRBV28	TRBJ2-1	TRBD1	.	TGTGCCAGCAGGGGGACAGGGGGTCTATCAAGCTCCTACAATGAGCAGTTCTTC	CASRGTGGLSSSYNEQFF
TRBV2	TRBJ2-1	TRBD2	.	TGTGCCAGCAGTCCTCTAGCGGGGCTCTCCTACAATGAGCAGTTCTTC	CASSPLAGLSYNEQFF
TRBV13	TRBJ2-2	TRBD2	.	TGTGCCAGCAGCCCCGGGACTAGCGGGCTCGGGGAGCTGTTTTTT	CASSPGTSGLGELFF
TRBV12-3/TRBV12-4	TRBJ2-7	.	.	TGTGCCAGCAGTTTGTCAGGGTACGAGCAGTACTTC	CASSLSGYEQYF
TRBV28	TRBJ2-1	TRBD1	.	TGTGCCAGCAGTTCCACCGGGACAGCCTACAATGAGCAGTTCTTC	CASSSTGTAYNEQFF
TRBV7-9	TRBJ1-1	.	.	TGTGCCAGCAGCGGAGGTACTCAGACTTTCTTT	CASSGGTQTFF
TRBV28	TRBJ2-7	.	.	TGTGCCAGCAATAACCGGGACATTCACTACGAGCAGTACTTC	CASNNRDIHYEQYF
TRBV25-1	TRBJ1-2	.	.	TGTGCCAGCAGCGAGGCCGGGGTTAACTATGGCTACACCTTC	CASSEAGVNYGYTF
TRBV7-8	TRBJ2-2	.	.	TGTGCCAGCAGCTTTTTACAGGGTCGGCCCGGGGAGCTGTTTTTT	CASSFLQGRPGELFF
TRBV5-1	TRBJ1-2	TRBD1	.	TGCGCCAGCAGCTTGGTTGGACAGGGGGAGTATGGCTACACCTTC	CASSLVGQGEYGYTF
TRBV2	TRBJ1-3	.	.	TGTGCCAGTACGCTACGGGTAAGAAGTGGAAACACCATATATTTT	CASTLRVRSGNTIYF
TRBV6-6	TRBJ2-5	TRBD2	few	TGTGCCAGCAGCCCAGTCAGCGGGAGGGCAGAGACCCAGTACTTC	CASSPVSGRAETQYF
TRBV19	TRBJ2-7	TRBD1	.	TGTGCCAGTAGTATAGGGGGGACAGGGGGCAACGAGCAGTACTTC	CASSIGGTGGNEQYF